The entry below gives a single T cell receptor (beta chain) sequence along with its context. It has no known antigen specificity. Per-base qualities were not stored, and no clone one base away is much larger. CDR3 length: 17 amino acids, cysteine to phenylalanine. The only DNA kept is the CDR3, 51 bases in frame from the first base. Here V drops 2 bases and J drops 2 bases, and the junction holds 6 bases not matched to any gene. Looking up the germline V gene (reference sequence) yields CDR1 MNHEY and CDR2 SMNVEV. This sample was included in a study of blood T cell repertoires in COVID-19 (dated by TCRdb to the early 2020s). As for the study more broadly: Samples covering the acute and convalescent phases of COVID-19 were provided by collaborators in the United States, Italy and Spain. A freely available public database, intended as a resource for researchers studying the immune response to SARS-CoV-2, is where the repertoires were released. The prospective study material was composed of cDNA or gDNA derived from T cells, B-cell-depleted T cells, or PBMCs. Deeply sampled blood TCRbeta repertoires from subjects exposed to, actively infected with, or recovered from COVID-19 were included in the dataset. Where available, HLA class I and class II types were obtained from metadata supplied by the sample provider rather than from assay-based typing. Samples were obtained from the ongoing ImmuneRACE study (first 160 participants) and from 1,254 subjects provided by 6 global collaborators. A de-identified subject ID, COVID-19 status, age in years and sex were almost always included in the sample metadata. Overall results and qualifications from the work: The amount of clinical and demographic metadata varied by source and participant and was provided uncurated.

The collaborating institutions used their own protocols to collect whole blood in K2EDTA tubes. For TCRbeta analysis, collaborator samples were shipped as frozen whole blood, as isolated PBMCs, or as DNA extracted from either sample type. TCRbeta CDR3 regions were amplified from genomic DNA using the immunoSEQ Assay, a bias-controlled multiplex PCR. In the paper's pipeline: Nucleated cell counts per sample were estimated from amplification of reference gene primers within the assay. Sequence reads were collapsed and filtered to measure the absolute abundance of every unique TCRbeta CDR3 rearrangement. For each sample, productive Simpson clonality was calculated by taking the square root of Simpson's diversity index across productive rearrangements. Drawn from immuneACCESS, this table holds only the in-frame rearrangements with V and J called that TCRdb kept. Clones are partly lost; checked studies trace under half to an unresolved V gene and leave the rest unexplained. That table is the source of V, J and clone size, and D and trimming were worked out from the DNA. The sample table lists 200,000 to 250,000 clones, just under 85% of them with a count of one. The ten largest make up 7.6% of the sample.

Recombination joined TRBV27 with TRBJ1-4; the central 9 bases match TRBD1. This sequence originates from a woman aged 45-60 years with active or convalescent COVID-19. The material sequenced was peripheral blood. The CDR3 has the sequence CASSLTGTGWTNEKLFF. The DNA sequence is TGTGCCAGCAGTTTAACCGGGACAGGGTGGACTAATGAAAAACTGTTTTTT.